This record covers a single TCR beta chain. The antigen remains undetermined. The table came from immunoSEQ multiplex PCR; TCRdb's copy has only in-frame clones and leaves some out. The sample shows 150,000 to 200,000 clones, 80% to 95% of them seen only once. The data were taken from a study of T cell responses to AZD1222 COVID-19 vaccine. Study outcomes and limitations: Clonal diversity may have been underestimated, and the donors were mostly white British, with more females than males. At baseline, seropositivity was found in only a handful of AZD1222 recipients. Among spike-specific TCRs, nearly half reportedly target unmutated variant regions.

This receptor was taken from an adult in good health. The specimen comprised peripheral blood, sampled on day 0 of AZD1222 vaccination.

CDR3 amino acids: CASSPGLSYEQYF. The CDR3 DNA follows: TGTGCCAGCAGCCCCGGACTTTCCTACGAGCAGTACTTC. The chain uses TRBV16 and TRBJ2-7; D may be TRBD2 (5 bases). The ends were cut back, 4 bases at V and 1 base at J, with 8 bases in the middle. Germline lookup yields CDR1 KGHSY and CDR2 FQNENV. This CDR3 comprises 13 residues.